These 14 T cell receptor beta chains were all obtained from the same sample, sequenced in a study of control samples from healthy donors and cancer patients. The protocol was immunoSEQ multiplex PCR, while the TCRdb copy is restricted to in-frame clones and leaves out a portion. This sample carries over 150,000 clones, more than 90% of them seen once, and the ten largest clones take about 1.4%. Sequences were obtained from blood. These receptors all stem from a man aged 30 to 39 in good health.

The J gene is TRBJ1-4, the V gene TRBV3-1 (or the pseudogene TRBV3-2); D is uncertain. Looked up from germline, CDR1 is LGHDT and CDR2 is YNNKEL (reference sequence). V lost 1 base and J lost 5, with 11 bases in between. This CDR3 has 15 residues. The CDR3 loop reads CASSQGVTDNEKLFF. CDR3 DNA sequence: TGTGCCAGCAGCCAAGGTGTGACGGACAATGAAAAACTGTTTTTT.

The chain has TRBV30 and TRBJ1-4, with D possibly matching TRBD1 (6 bases). The V gene lost 0 bases and the J gene lost 7 bases, with 9 bases spanning the gap. The CDR3 consists of 13 residues. The V gene's germline CDR1 is GTSNPN and CDR2 SVGIG (reference sequence). CDR3 sequence (DNA): TGTGCCTGGAGTGTACTAGGGGGTGAAAAACTGTTTTTT. Protein sequence: CAWSVLGGEKLFF.

This chain links TRBV29-1 with TRBJ1-2, with 8 bases fitting TRBD1. The germline V gene encodes CDR1 SQVTM and CDR2 ANQGSEA. The V and J ends lost 3 bases and 4 bases, in that order; junction bases with no gene match: 4. CDR3 length: 13 amino acids. The CDR3 bases are TGCAGCGTTGAGCAGGGGGCTCTCTATGGCTACACCTTC. Protein sequence: CSVEQGALYGYTF.

V usage is TRBV13 and J usage is TRBJ2-2; 7 nucleotides line up with TRBD2. J was trimmed by 6 bases and V by 3 bases; bases with no gene match: 1. The CDR3 has 13 amino acids. In germline, CDR1 is PRHDT, CDR2 FYEKMQ (reference sequence). CDR3 in DNA: TGTGCCAGCAGCTTTCGGGGGGCCGGGGAGCTGTTTTTT. Encoded protein: CASSFRGAGELFF.

The V gene is TRBV19, the J gene TRBJ2-3; no clear D gene. The germline gives CDR1 LNHDA, CDR2 SQIVND (reference sequence). Trimming took off 5 bases at V and 2 bases at J, with 2 bases between the two ends. CDR3 length: 11 amino acids. DNA for the CDR3: TGTGCCAGTAGTTTCACAGATACGCAGTATTTT. Amino acid sequence: CASSFTDTQYF.

The chain employs TRBV30 and TRBJ1-1, with 7 bases identical to TRBD1. V gave up 4 bases and J gave up 1 base; unmatched junction bases: 9. The CDR3 runs 15 residues. The germline V gene encodes CDR1 GTSNPN and CDR2 SVGIG (reference sequence). This CDR3 reads CAWNRRQGRNTEAFF. For the CDR3, the DNA is TGTGCCTGGAACCGGCGACAGGGTAGGAACACTGAAGCTTTCTTT.

The chain recombines TRBV29-1 with TRBJ1-3; no firm D call. Deletions cut 2 bases from V and 5 bases from J, with 4 bases between. Per the germline V gene, CDR1 is SQVTM and CDR2 is ANQGSEA. The CDR3 totals 11 residues. CDR3 nucleotides: TGCAGCGTTGAATCTCGAAACACCATATATTTT. Its protein is CSVESRNTIYF. The whole variable domain, filled in from reference TRBV29-1 and TRBJ1-3, reads SAVISQKPSRDICQRGTSLTIQCQVDSQVTMMFWYRQQPGQSLTLIATANQGSEATYESGFVIDKFPISRPNLTFSTLTVSNMSPEDSSIYLCSVESRNTIYFGEGSWLTVV.

The chain has TRBV5-1 and TRBJ1-2; possible D gene TRBD1, 5 bases. Germline V gene lookup returns CDR1 SGHRS and CDR2 YFSETQ. Between the trimmed V and J ends, which lost 3 bases and 2 bases, there was a span of 11 bases. This CDR3 is 14 amino acids long. CDR3 sequence: CASSYTGENYGYTF. The CDR3 bases are TGCGCCAGCAGCTATACAGGTGAAAACTATGGCTACACCTTC.

This chain links TRBV29-1 with TRBJ2-5; TRBD1 agrees at 8 bases. CDR1 is SQVTM and CDR2 is ANQGSEA in the germline V gene. After removal of 4 bases from V and 4 bases from J, the junction contained 5 bases not matched to a gene. The CDR3 is made up of 13 amino acids. The CDR3 DNA reads as TGCAGCGTTGCGACAGGGGACGCAGAGACCCAGTACTTC. Protein product: CSVATGDAETQYF.

This sequence joins TRBV11-2 and TRBJ1-3; no definite D call. V shed 2 bases and J shed 0 bases, with 8 bases lying between them. Germline lookup yields CDR1 SGHAT and CDR2 FQNNGV. This CDR3 region has 15 residues. CDR3 DNA: TGTGCCAGCAGCTTAACGGCTTTCTCTGGAAACACCATATATTTT. Protein sequence: CASSLTAFSGNTIYF.

This sequence joins TRBV30 and TRBJ2-3, with no clear D. Germline V CDR1 and CDR2: GTSNPN, SVGIG (reference sequence). V lost 5 bases and J lost 2, with 5 bases in between. This CDR3 region has 11 residues. The chain's CDR3 is CAWANTDTQYF. The CDR3 DNA reads as TGTGCCTGGGCAAACACAGATACGCAGTATTTT.

This clone appeared once. The chain employs TRBV30 and TRBJ1-2; D unclear. CDR1 and CDR2 from the germline V gene are GTSNPN and SVGIG (reference sequence). Trimming shortened V by 5 bases and J by 6 bases, and 1 base separated the two germline ends. CDR3 size: 8 residues. In nucleotides, the CDR3 is TGTGCCTGGGATGGCTACACCTTC. It is translated as CAWDGYTF.

The CDR3 sequence: CASSMDGYTF. The CDR3 coding sequence is TGTGCCAGTAGTATGGATGGCTACACCTTC. The chain combines TRBV19 with TRBJ1-2; D ambiguous. The V gene's germline CDR1 is LNHDA and CDR2 SQIVND (reference sequence). The V gene lost 3 bases and the J gene lost 6 bases, with 2 bases spanning the gap. The CDR3 sequence is 10 residues long. Full variable domain (outside the CDR3, taken from reference TRBV19 and TRBJ1-2): DGGITQSPKYLFRKEGQNVTLSCEQNLNHDAMYWYRQDPGQGLRLIYYSQIVNDFQKGDIAEGYSVSREKKESFPLTVTSAQKNPTAFYLCASSMDGYTFGSGTRLTVV.

This clone is a singleton in its sample. This CDR3 reads CASSPRLTQNTEAFF. The CDR3 DNA follows: TGTGCCAGCAGCCCGCGTTTGACCCAGAACACTGAAGCTTTCTTT. This chain joins TRBV9 and TRBJ1-1; D unclear. CDR3 size: 15 residues. V was cut by 4 bases and J by 1 base, with 14 bases left in between. Germline values: CDR1 SGDLS, CDR2 YYNGEE. The full variable domain, its missing parts supplied by reference TRBV9 and TRBJ1-1, is DSGVTQTPKHLITATGQRVTLRCSPRSGDLSVYWYQQSLDQGLQFLIQYYNGEERAKGNILERFSAQQFPDLHSELNLSSLELGDSALYFCASSPRLTQNTEAFFGQGTRLTVV.